Presented here are 10 T cell receptor beta chains from one specimen sequenced in a study of cytomegalovirus exposure and HLA in healthy donors (dated 2017 in TCRdb). The method behind the library was the immunoSEQ multiplex PCR assay. For the multiplex PCR, a mixture combining 60 forward primers for TCR Vbeta segments and 13 reverse primers for TCR Jbeta segments was used. TCRdb obtained this table from immuneACCESS and retained in-frame rearrangements with V and J assigned. These tables miss some clones; where compared with another copy, unresolved V genes account for less than half of the shortfall, and the remainder is unexplained. The sample yields 150,000 or so clones; about 80% were counted once. The ten top clones hold approximately 1.3% of the sample. The sample was PBMCs. The origin of the receptors is a man aged 30 to 45 in good health and CMV-seronegative.

The rearrangement links TRBV4-1 to TRBJ2-5; no clear D gene. The CDR3 spans 13 residues. The germline CDR1 and CDR2 sequences are MGHRA and YSYEKL. V gave up 3 bases and J gave up 1 base, with 6 bases separating them. The CDR3: CASSHLFQETQYF. CDR3 DNA: TGCGCCAGCAGCCACCTTTTCCAAGAGACCCAGTACTTC.

The chain recombines TRBV30 with TRBJ2-7; 10 bases are shared with TRBD1. J gave up 0 bases and V 5 bases, and 7 bases lay outside the gene matches. CDR3 size: 15 residues. The germline CDR1 and CDR2 sequences are GTSNPN and SVGIG (reference sequence). The CDR3 sequence is CAWGGQGRTSYEQYF. The CDR3 bases are TGTGCCTGGGGGGGACAGGGGCGTACCTCCTACGAGCAGTACTTC. Filled out from reference TRBV30 and TRBJ2-7, the complete variable domain reads SQTIHQWPATLVQPVGSPLSLECTVEGTSNPNLYWYRQAAGRGLQLLFYSVGIGQISSEVPQNLSASRPQDRQFILSSKKLLLSDSGFYLCAWGGQGRTSYEQYFGPGTRLTVT.

This chain links TRBV4-3 with TRBJ2-7, with 7 bases aligning to TRBD2. J was trimmed by 4 bases and V by 0 bases; bases with no gene match: 6. CDR1 and CDR2 from the germline V gene are LGHNA and YSLEER. The CDR3 is 15 amino acids. CDR3 sequence reads: CASSQDPAGNYEQYF. The DNA of the CDR3 is TGCGCCAGCAGCCAAGATCCAGCGGGAAATTACGAGCAGTACTTC.

V usage is TRBV9 and J usage is TRBJ1-3, with D maybe TRBD1 (6 bases). Trimming pared 4 bases from V and 0 bases from J, leaving 17 bases between. CDR1 SGDLS and CDR2 YYNGEE come from the germline V gene. This CDR3 has 17 amino acids. CDR3 region: CASSPLTGPHSGNTIYF. The CDR3 bases are TGTGCCAGCAGCCCATTGACAGGCCCCCACTCTGGAAACACCATATATTTT.

Only one count was recorded for this clone. The gene calls are TRBV11-2 and TRBJ2-7, with 8 bases identical to TRBD1. Germline CDR1 reads SGHAT; CDR2 reads FQNNGV. The J segment lost 0 bases and the V segment lost 10 bases, leaving 8 bases of the junction unmatched. The CDR3 totals 14 residues. CDR3 sequence: CATQDRASSYEQYF. The DNA of the CDR3 is TGTGCCACCCAGGACAGGGCTAGCTCCTACGAGCAGTACTTC.

This clone was detected only a few times. The chain is built from TRBV28 and TRBJ2-7; 10 bases fit TRBD2. Germline lookup yields CDR1 MDHEN and CDR2 SYDVKM. V trimming: 5 bases; J trimming: 4 bases; junction bases outside the gene matches: 8. CDR3 length equals 15 residues. In DNA, the CDR3 is TGTGCCAGCAGTACCCCTAGCGGGAGAGGTTACGAGCAGTACTTC. It codes for CASSTPSGRGYEQYF.

The count of this clone is one. CDR3 in DNA: TGTGCCAGCAGTTACTCATACGGGGGCACTGAAGCTTTCTTT. It is translated as CASSYSYGGTEAFF. The chain carries TRBV6-5 and TRBJ1-1, with D possibly TRBD1 on 5 matching bases. Germline-derived CDR1 and CDR2 are MNHEY and SVGAGI. The CDR3 runs 14 residues. V dropped 0 bases and J dropped 4 bases, with 9 bases sitting between them.

This chain joins TRBV11-2 and TRBJ1-2, with TRBD1 identical over 9 bases. The J segment lost 5 bases and the V segment lost 6 bases, leaving 10 bases of the junction unmatched. Germline values: CDR1 SGHAT, CDR2 FQNNGV. This CDR3 comprises 15 residues. CDR3 DNA sequence: TGTGCCAGCAGGGATACAGGGGGCGCCTGGTATGGCTACACCTTC. Encoded protein: CASRDTGGAWYGYTF.

The chain combines TRBV10-3 with TRBJ2-7; TRBD2 matches 7 bases. This CDR3 region has 14 residues. V lost 0 bases, J lost 3 bases, and 2 bases stayed unmatched. Germline V gene data show CDR1 as ENHRY and CDR2 as SYGVKD. CDR3 region: CAISESGEGYEQYF. The CDR3 nucleotides are TGTGCCATCAGTGAGTCAGGGGAGGGCTACGAGCAGTACTTC.

This chain joins TRBV5-5 and TRBJ1-5; TRBD1 might be the D (6 bases). There are 15 residues in the CDR3. Germline V gene sequence: CDR1 SGHKS, CDR2 YYEKEE (reference sequence). With 0 bases removed from V and 7 bases from J, the gap between germline ends came to 14 bases. The CDR3 spells CASSLGGGLAQPQHF. DNA for the CDR3: TGTGCCAGCAGCTTGGGCGGGGGGCTGGCGCAGCCCCAGCATTTT.